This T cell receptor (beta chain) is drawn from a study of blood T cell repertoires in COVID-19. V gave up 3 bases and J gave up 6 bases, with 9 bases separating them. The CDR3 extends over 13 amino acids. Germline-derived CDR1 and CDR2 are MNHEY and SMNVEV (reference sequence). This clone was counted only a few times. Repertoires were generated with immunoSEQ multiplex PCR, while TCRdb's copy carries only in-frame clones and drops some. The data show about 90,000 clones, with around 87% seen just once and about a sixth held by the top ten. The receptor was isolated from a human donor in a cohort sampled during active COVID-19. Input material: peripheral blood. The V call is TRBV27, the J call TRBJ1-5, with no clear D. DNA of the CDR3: TGTGCCAGCAGTTTTCGGGAGAGTCAGCCCCAGCATTTT. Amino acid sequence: CASSFRESQPQHF.